This T cell receptor (beta chain) was documented in a study of vaccination and CD4 T cells after COVID-19 (dated by TCRdb to between 2021 and 2023). Regarding the study in general: Convalescent patients had a positive SARS-CoV-2 result on nasal swab PCR, and of these patients, some 10 had mild disease and one had severe disease. For stimulating the cultures, overlapping spike peptide pools were used, derived from SARS-CoV-2 as well as from the common cold coronaviruses HCoV-NL63, HCoV-OC43 and HCoV-229E. In more than eight COVID-19 convalescent patients and a handful of infection-naive healthy vaccine recipients, researchers compared the spike-specific CD4+ TCR repertoire from before mRNA vaccination with the repertoire from after. Each participant got two doses of either the Pfizer-BioNTech BNT162b2 vaccine (n=8) or the Moderna mRNA-1273 vaccine (n=2). The convalescent cohort comprised six males and four females, including two Hispanic individuals, seven Caucasians, two Asians and one multiracial person. Post-vaccine blood samples were taken a median of around 70 days after the second vaccine dose, with a range of about 14 to 241 days. Control cultures received a CEFX viral epitope pool as the positive control, an HIV-1 Nef peptide pool as the negative control, or no peptide. Post-COVID blood samples from convalescent patients were collected a median of roughly 100 days after diagnosis, with a range of about 30 to 170 days.

Library preparation employed PCR. DNA from cultured CD4+ T cells was subjected to TCR sequencing with the Oncomine TCR Beta short-read assay at the Johns Hopkins FTIC core. The QIAamp micro DNA kit was used to extract genomic DNA from the cultured CD4+ T cells. Oncomine TCR Beta libraries from cultured CD4+ T cells were pooled using unique dual indexes and sequenced on an Illumina iSeq 100. The published analysis was carried out like this. Non-productive sequences were filtered out, and CDR3s that did not start with C, did not end with F or W, or were shorter than 7 amino acids were discarded. Antigen-specific clonotypes were identified using the MANAFEST web application through comparison of peptide-stimulated wells with reference and other culture wells. For a clone to be called positive, the clone needed an FDR below 0.05, an odds ratio above 5, and a productive frequency above 0.1% in at least two of three replicate wells. Clonotypes that were significantly expanded in both SARS-CoV-2 spike wells and at least one common cold coronavirus spike condition were defined as cross-reactive. Using R version 3.6.1, CDR3 homology was evaluated through Levenshtein distances (stringdist) along with unrooted phylogenetic trees (ape). TCRdb ran its own pipeline on the public reads, namely fastp trimming at Q25 and MiXCR clone calling, and kept in-frame beta chains. One record per CDR3 amino acid sequence lists the most common genes and DNA. The V and J calls follow TCRdb's processing rather than the paper's. Within this sample are 20,000 to 25,000 distinct CDR3 sequences, with around 54% of them counted one time only. The top ten clonotypes cover 2.5% to 3% of the sample.

Its CDR3 holds 18 amino acids, cysteine through phenylalanine. CDR3 DNA only is kept here, 54 bases in frame from base 1. CDR1 and CDR2 (SGHTA, FQGNSA) derive from the germline V gene. Compared with germline, V lacks 1 base and J lacks 6 bases; bases without a gene match: 9. The study at large found these results: The median count of SARS-CoV-2-reactive clonotypes went up from about 23 after infection to a few dozen after vaccination, although the change was not significant. Only a relatively small number of convalescent patients were included in the study, and early timepoints following natural infection were not analyzed. In convalescent patients, a median about 84% of post-vaccine SARS-CoV-2-reactive clones were detected only after vaccination, and vaccine-specific priming was suggested by this finding. Of the vaccine-specific clones in convalescent patients, 304 of 307, or nearly all, reacted only to SARS-CoV-2 spike and did not cross-react with common cold coronaviruses.

A remark on this clonotype: Its binding antigen is unknown. No much larger clone exists at a distance of one base, and base qualities are not known.

This specimen's treatment or condition label, per the study, means: approximately nine-day PBMC culture with coronavirus spike peptide pools or control peptides (ViraFEST assay). To expand antigen-specific T cells with peptide pools and then pick out the expanded clonotypes through TCR sequencing, the study relied on the ViraFEST assay. The convalescent patients' positive SARS-CoV-2 PCR tests were from March to December 2020, which was before the Alpha, Beta and Delta variants emerged in the United States. Each well held 2.2 million or so PBMCs cultured with around 10 ug/ml peptide pools in IMDM containing 5% human AB serum and 10 IU/ml IL-2. Half of the culture medium was replaced with fresh IL-2-containing medium on days 3 and 7. After 9 to 11 days of culture, CD4+ T cells were isolated by negative selection with the EasySep CD4+ T cell isolation kit. Ficoll-Paque Plus gradient centrifugation was used to isolate PBMCs from whole blood, and the isolated PBMCs were then either used fresh or cryopreserved at -140C. In general, triplicate wells were set up for every culture condition.

This receptor was taken from a human donor who had recovered from COVID-19. Sequencing input: CD4+ T cells from blood, cultured in vitro. The chain employs TRBV7-2 and TRBJ2-3; 14 bases in the middle match TRBD2. The CDR3 region has the sequence CASSLGLTSGRARDTQYF. The DNA reads as follows: TGTGCCAGCAGCTTAGGGCTGACTAGCGGGAGGGCCCGGGATACGCAGTATTTT.